This TCR beta chain is drawn from a study of regulatory T cells in long-lasting Graves disease. Specified time point: newly diagnosed GD, antithyroid drugs for less than 3 months. From RNA extracted from PBMCs, the TCR library was made. Findings and caveats of the study: There were preferences for TRBV28, TRBJ1-2 and TRBJ2-5 in persistent disease. Authors noted too few samples as a limitation.

The TCR beta library used iRepertoire HTBI primers with Arm-PCR amplification of CDR3. TCRdb analysed the multiplex PCR reads with MiXCR anew, one entry per CDR3 protein. The sample includes 350,000 to 550,000 distinct CDR3 sequences, under 15% seen only once; the top ten take over 15%. There are many counts of this clonotype. What it binds is unknown. Germline V gene lookup returns CDR1 MNHNS and CDR2 SASEGT. With 7 bases removed from V and 0 bases from J, the gap between germline ends came to 13 bases. CDR3 length: 14 residues. These data also formed part of another study, on T cells in Graves' hyperthyroidism and ophthalmopathy. According to that study: First-round RT-PCR with HTBI primers amplified the TCR CDR3 region.

Sequencing used peripheral blood mononuclear cells (PBMCs), obtained at new diagnosis, from a patient treated with antithyroid drugs. The source of this sequence is a young woman with Graves disease. The rearrangement uses TRBV6-1 and TRBJ2-7, with a possible D match to TRBD1 (7 bases). The CDR3 region is CASTRGTPSYEQYF. DNA for the CDR3: TGTGCCAGCACCAGGGGGACTCCCTCCTACGAGCAGTACTTC.